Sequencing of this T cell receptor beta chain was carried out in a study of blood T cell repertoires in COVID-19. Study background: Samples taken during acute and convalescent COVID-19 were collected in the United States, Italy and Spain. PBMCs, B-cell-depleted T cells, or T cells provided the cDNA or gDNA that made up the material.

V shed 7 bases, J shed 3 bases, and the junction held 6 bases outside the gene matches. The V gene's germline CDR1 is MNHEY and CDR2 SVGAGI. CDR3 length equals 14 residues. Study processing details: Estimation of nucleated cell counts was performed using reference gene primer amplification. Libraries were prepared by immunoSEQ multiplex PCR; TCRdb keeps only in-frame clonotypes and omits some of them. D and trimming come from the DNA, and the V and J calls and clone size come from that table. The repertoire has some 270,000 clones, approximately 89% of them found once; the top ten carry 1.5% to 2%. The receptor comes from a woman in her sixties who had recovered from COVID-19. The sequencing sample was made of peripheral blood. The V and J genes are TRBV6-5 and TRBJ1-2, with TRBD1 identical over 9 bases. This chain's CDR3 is CASTRDRVDYGYTF. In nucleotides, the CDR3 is TGTGCCAGCACTAGGGACAGGGTAGACTATGGCTACACCTTC.